Listed below are T cell receptor beta chains from one sample, sequenced in a study of regulatory T cells in long-lasting Graves disease. TCRdb itself ran the multiplex PCR reads through MiXCR, one entry per CDR3 protein. The sample holds 600,000 to 850,000 distinct CDR3 sequences; around 30% are singletons and the top ten take around 40%. The sample here was peripheral blood mononuclear cells (PBMCs), taken when the disease was refractory, from a patient treated with antithyroid drugs. The receptors were gathered from a female donor with Graves disease. Both conserved end residues are part of each CDR3. D genes are given only for firm matches. A row's size may be missing; if present it is once, few, many or a size class.

clone_size d_call j_call v_call cdr3_aa cdr3_nt
- - TRBJ1-1 TRBV10-2 CASSVRRSDTEAFF TGCGCCAGCAGTGTCAGGCGTTCAGACACTGAAGCTTTCTTT
many TRBD1 TRBJ1-2 TRBV2 CASSPTGQYGYTF TGTGCCAGCAGTCCCACGGGACAGTATGGCTACACCTTC
many - TRBJ1-1 TRBV6-5 CASSYRAMNTEAFF TGTGCCAGCAGTTACAGAGCTATGAACACTGAAGCTTTCTTT
many TRBD1 TRBJ1-2 TRBV5-1 CASTTLPTGDGYTF TGCGCCAGCACCACACTTCCAACAGGGGATGGCTACACCTTC
many - TRBJ2-7 TRBV6-1 CASSETVSVYEQYF TGTGCCAGCAGTGAAACAGTATCCGTCTACGAGCAGTACTTC
- - TRBJ2-3 TRBV20-1 CSAKKPAPDTQYF TGCAGTGCCAAAAAGCCGGCACCAGATACGCAGTATTTT
many - TRBJ1-4 TRBV28 CATTDLEGEKLFF TGTGCCACCACGGACCTTGAGGGAGAAAAACTGTTTTTT
- TRBD2 TRBJ2-5 TRBV6-1 CASRLMGERGETQYF TGTGCCAGCAGGTTAATGGGTGAGCGGGGCGAGACCCAGTACTTC
many TRBD2 TRBJ2-7 TRBV28 CASTRIAGDAYEQYF TGTGCCAGCACCAGAATAGCGGGAGACGCCTACGAGCAGTACTTC
many - TRBJ1-1 TRBV12-3/TRBV12-4 CASSFPGVMNTEAFF TGTGCCAGCAGTTTTCCGGGAGTCATGAACACTGAAGCTTTCTTT
many TRBD1 TRBJ2-7 TRBV28 CAIAGQGSYEQYF TGTGCCATCGCCGGACAGGGCTCCTACGAGCAGTACTTC
- - TRBJ2-5 TRBV7-9 CASSPPPTQGTQYF TGTGCCAGCAGCCCCCCCCCGACGCAGGGGACCCAGTACTTC
once - TRBJ2-7 TRBV19 CASSIEDSYEQYF TGTGCCAGTAGTATAGAGGACTCCTACGAGCAGTACTTC
few TRBD1 TRBJ2-7 TRBV18 CASSAWTGFYEQYF TGTGCCAGCTCAGCGTGGACAGGCTTTTACGAGCAGTACTTC
- TRBD1 TRBJ1-5 TRBV18 CASSSLRDRDQPQHF TGTGCCAGCTCATCACTACGGGACAGGGATCAGCCCCAGCATTTT
many - TRBJ2-7 TRBV11-2 CASSFMTKGFEQYF TGTGCCAGCAGCTTTATGACGAAGGGGTTCGAGCAGTACTTC
few TRBD1 TRBJ1-2 TRBV30 CAWSLDRGYGYTF TGTGCCTGGAGTCTGGACAGGGGTTATGGCTACACCTTC
- TRBD2 TRBJ2-7 TRBV14 CASNPASGRTYEQYF TGTGCCAGCAATCCGGCTAGCGGGAGGACCTACGAGCAGTACTTC
- TRBD1 TRBJ1-4 TRBV12-3/TRBV12-4 CASSFLDGWTGPTNEKLFF TGTGCCAGCAGTTTTTTGGATGGTTGGACAGGGCCAACTAATGAAAAACTGTTTTTT
few TRBD1 TRBJ1-1 TRBV12-3/TRBV12-4 CASSRPGQGVPRGTEAFF TGTGCCAGCAGCCGACCGGGACAGGGGGTCCCCCGCGGAACTGAAGCTTTCTTT
- - TRBJ2-5 TRBV2 CASRNGSKETQYF TGTGCCAGCAGGAACGGATCTAAAGAGACCCAGTACTTC